This T cell receptor beta chain is drawn from a study of esophageal squamous cell carcinoma under preoperative chemotherapy (dated by TCRdb to about 2018). In the study overall: Both tumor-infiltrating lymphocytes and peripheral blood T cells had their TCR repertoires profiled in the study. The cohort comprised 4 or 5 patients with primary esophageal squamous cell carcinoma. The study examined the effect of paclitaxel-nedaplatin chemotherapy on T-cell receptor repertoires in patients with esophageal squamous cell carcinoma. Repertoires from samples taken before paclitaxel-nedaplatin therapy were compared with repertoires from samples taken after paclitaxel-nedaplatin therapy.

What the research found in general, with its limitations: The analysis included only five patients with esophageal squamous cell carcinoma, making the cohort small. Post-treatment tumor-infiltrating lymphocytes appeared partly derived from peripheral T cells migrating into the tumor, not solely from local clonal changes. Paclitaxel-nedaplatin therapy caused immediate and substantial changes in clonotype frequency, and abundant clones were more likely to contract than to amplify. After chemotherapy, TCR diversity rose significantly in peripheral T cells, but this increase was not seen in tumor-infiltrating lymphocytes.

The CDR3 sequence holds 16 residues, the cysteine and phenylalanine included. This entry keeps only the CDR3 DNA: 48 bases, framed from base 1. The junction shows trimming of 7 bases on V and 3 bases on J, and the gene matches do not reach 12 bases of it. Read against the paper, the sample's time point label means: before preoperative PTX-NDP chemotherapy. Patients received paclitaxel-nedaplatin as preoperative chemotherapy before surgery. Libraries were constructed by PCR. Sequencing instrument: HiSeq X Ten. High-throughput sequencing was used to characterize TCR repertoires. In-frame beta chains were kept once TCRdb had trimmed the public reads at Q25 with fastp and called clones with MiXCR. Rows with one shared CDR3 protein collapse into an entry with the most common genes and DNA. This sample holds about 15,000 distinct CDR3 sequences; 60% were observed only once. The ten largest make up about 53% of the sample.

This clonotype appeared a few times. The antigen it recognizes is unknown. No base quality values were provided; no much bigger clone lies one nucleotide off. Sample acquisition took place from a patient given preoperative chemotherapy. This chain joins TRBV12-3 or TRBV12-4 to TRBJ2-3; TRBD1 fits 8 bases in the junction. The sequence derives from a human donor with esophageal squamous cell carcinoma. The donor label of this sample is uncertain. The sequenced DNA is TGTGCCAGCACACACGGAACAGGGGGTTTAACAGATACGCAGTATTTT. It codes for CASTHGTGGLTDTQYF.